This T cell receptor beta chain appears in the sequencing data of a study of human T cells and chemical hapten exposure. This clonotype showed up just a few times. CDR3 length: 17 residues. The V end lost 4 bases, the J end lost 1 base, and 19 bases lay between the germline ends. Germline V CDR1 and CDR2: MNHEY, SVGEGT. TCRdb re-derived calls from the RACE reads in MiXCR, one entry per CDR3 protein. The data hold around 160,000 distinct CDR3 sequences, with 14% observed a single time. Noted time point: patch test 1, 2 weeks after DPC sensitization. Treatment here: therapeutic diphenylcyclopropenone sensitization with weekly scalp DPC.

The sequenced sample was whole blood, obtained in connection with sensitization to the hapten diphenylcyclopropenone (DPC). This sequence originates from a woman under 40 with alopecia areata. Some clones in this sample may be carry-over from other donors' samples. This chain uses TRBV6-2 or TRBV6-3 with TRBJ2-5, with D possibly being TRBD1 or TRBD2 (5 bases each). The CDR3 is CASSSEETGPFQETQYF. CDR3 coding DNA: TGTGCCAGCAGTTCCGAGGAAACGGGGCCATTCCAAGAGACCCAGTACTTC.